This T cell receptor (beta chain) was sequenced in a study of blood T cell repertoires in COVID-19. Original methodology: Scientists estimated how many nucleated cells there were by amplifying reference gene primers. Here immunoSEQ multiplex PCR was the method, and the copy in TCRdb shows in-frame clones only, minus some. Clonal size and the V and J genes are those of that table, whereas D and trimming came from the DNA. This sample has approximately 200,000 clones, with around 79% found just once. The CDR3 is made up of 14 amino acids. The germline gives CDR1 GTSNPN, CDR2 SVGIG (reference sequence). Trimming removed 0 bases from V and 0 bases from J, with 6 bases in between.

The sequence derives from a woman in her 40s with COVID-19, enrolled during active disease. The sample taken for sequencing was peripheral blood. This rearrangement joins TRBV30 to TRBJ2-1, with a tentative D call TRBD2 (5 bases). In DNA form, the CDR3 reads TGTGCCTGGAGTGTTGGGAGCTCCTACAATGAGCAGTTCTTC. Translating it yields CAWSVGSSYNEQFF.